The 6 T cell receptor beta chains listed next were all sequenced from one sample in a study of a mutant IDH1 vaccine in newly diagnosed glioma. The table came from immunoSEQ multiplex PCR; TCRdb's copy has only in-frame clones and leaves some out. Counted here are 60,000 or so clones, 82% occurring once; the ten biggest clones make up roughly 3.3%. These receptors lack a known antigen. Time point indicated: week 5, during vaccination. Mutant IDH1 20-mer peptide, at 300 ug, made up each vaccine dose, with topical imiquimod. This specimen was PBMCs, taken from a glioma patient whose treatment included an IDH1 peptide vaccine. The receptors derive from a woman younger than 30 with glioma. Some clones in this sample may be carry-over from other donors' samples.

In this sample, this clone turned up a few times. V usage is TRBV14 and J usage is TRBJ1-1; perhaps TRBD1 as D (5 bases). The V end lost 4 bases, the J end lost 6 bases, and 9 bases lay between the germline ends. Germline V gene sequence: CDR1 SGHDN, CDR2 FVKESK. This CDR3 has 12 amino acids. The CDR3 loop reads CASSRGWPEAFF. CDR3 in DNA: TGTGCCAGCAGCCGGGGGTGGCCTGAAGCTTTCTTT.

V and J are TRBV7-8 and TRBJ2-7; 7 nucleotides match TRBD2. This CDR3 is 16 amino acids long. The germline V gene encodes CDR1 SGHVS and CDR2 FQNEAQ. After removal of 1 base from V and 1 base from J, the junction contained 7 bases not matched to a gene. The CDR3 is CASSLEGASGSYEQYF. Written as DNA, the CDR3 is TGTGCCAGCAGCTTAGAAGGGGCTAGCGGATCCTACGAGCAGTACTTC.

The chain uses TRBV6-5 and TRBJ1-1; D call uncertain. Germline V lookup: CDR1 MNHEY, CDR2 SVGAGI. With 7 bases removed from V and 3 bases from J, the gap between germline ends came to 12 bases. The CDR3 length is 13 residues. The CDR3 DNA reads as TGTGCCAGCACCTCCGGGCCGTACACTGAAGCTTTCTTT. Amino acid sequence: CASTSGPYTEAFF.

V is TRBV4-1 and J is TRBJ2-4, with D maybe TRBD2 (5 bases). Trimming stripped 4 bases from V and 9 bases from J, with 19 bases between. Germline lookup yields CDR1 MGHRA and CDR2 YSYEKL. CDR3 length equals 15 residues. The CDR3 region has the DNA TGCGCCAGCAGCCTCCCCCCTAGTGGGAGCGGCATTCAGTACTTC. This translates into CASSLPPSGSGIQYF.

The CDR3 spells CASSLSPTNALSYEQYF. The DNA for the CDR3 is TGTGCCAGCAGCTTAAGTCCCACTAATGCTCTTTCCTACGAGCAGTACTTC. The V gene is TRBV4-2, the J gene TRBJ2-7, with D unresolved. Deletions cut 5 bases from V and 1 base from J, with 21 bases between. The germline V gene encodes CDR1 LGHNA and CDR2 YNFKEQ. This CDR3 is 17 amino acids long.

The chain recombines TRBV5-4 with TRBJ2-7; 7 nucleotides match TRBD2. V trimming: 0 bases; J trimming: 1 base; junction bases outside the gene matches: 4. Germline V gene data show CDR1 as SGHNT and CDR2 as YYREEE (reference sequence). CDR3 length equals 15 residues. CDR3 sequence: CASSLDGGGSYEQYF. CDR3 DNA sequence: TGTGCCAGCAGCTTGGATGGGGGGGGTTCCTACGAGCAGTACTTC. Full variable domain (rest looked up from reference TRBV5-4 and TRBJ2-7): ETGVTQSPTHLIKTRGQQVTLRCSSQSGHNTVSWYQQALGQGPQFIFQYYREEENGRGNFPPRFSGLQFPNYSSELNVNALELDDSALYLCASSLDGGGSYEQYFGPGTRLTVT.